This paragraph reports one TCR beta chain. Genomic DNA constituted the template upon which TCR beta VDJ and CDR3 profiling was performed. TCRdb re-analysed the reads in MiXCR, keeping a single row per CDR3 protein. The sample lists about 130,000 distinct CDR3 sequences, over 45% occurring once. The germline CDR1 and CDR2 sequences are SEHNR and FQNEAQ (reference sequence). Trimming left V 8 bases short and J 5 bases short, with 9 bases between. The CDR3 sequence is 11 residues long. The data stem from a study of CD8+CD57+ T cells in acquired aplastic anemia. The TCR sequence derives from a human donor in good health, serving as a control. The specimen was sorted CD4+, CD8+, or CD8+CD57+ T cells (not recorded which) from PBMCs. This rearrangement joins TRBV7-9 to TRBJ2-5; D not certain. The CDR3 here is CASWLGETQYF. The CDR3 coding sequence is TGTGCCAGCTGGTTGGGGGAGACCCAGTACTTC.